This T cell receptor (beta chain) derives from a study of shared clonotypes between healthy human individuals. Study-wide background: CD8 memory received one plate per donor, CD8 naive two, CD4 memory three and CD4 naive three. Study-level results: Rarefaction showed sorted-subset sequencing was incomplete despite large depth. Deeper or shallower sequencing was expected to change how clonotypes are shared among donors.

Germline CDR1 reads SNHLY; CDR2 reads FYNNEI. The CDR3 consists of 15 residues. Trimming took 6 bases from V and 2 from J, leaving 17 bases between them. Only in-frame clones appear in the TCRdb table, and some are missing; sequencing was by immunoSEQ multiplex PCR. The data contain millions of clones, approximately 94% of them seen just once; the ten biggest clones take up more than 0.95%. CD45RO negativity and positive selection for CCR7 defined naive CD8 cells, a population that excluded terminally differentiated effector memory CD45RA+ cells. The donors, healthy adults who were HIV-negative, had experienced no recent acute infections or vaccinations. About this clone: Its target is unknown.

The clonotype was recovered from a man aged 18 to 29 in good health. This chain connects TRBV2 to TRBJ2-7; tentatively, D is TRBD1 (6 bases). Sequencing input: naive CD8+ T cells sorted from blood. The CDR3 loop reads CASRSPGTYPYEQYF. CDR3 in DNA: TGTGCCAGCAGGTCCCCCGGGACATACCCCTACGAGCAGTACTTC.